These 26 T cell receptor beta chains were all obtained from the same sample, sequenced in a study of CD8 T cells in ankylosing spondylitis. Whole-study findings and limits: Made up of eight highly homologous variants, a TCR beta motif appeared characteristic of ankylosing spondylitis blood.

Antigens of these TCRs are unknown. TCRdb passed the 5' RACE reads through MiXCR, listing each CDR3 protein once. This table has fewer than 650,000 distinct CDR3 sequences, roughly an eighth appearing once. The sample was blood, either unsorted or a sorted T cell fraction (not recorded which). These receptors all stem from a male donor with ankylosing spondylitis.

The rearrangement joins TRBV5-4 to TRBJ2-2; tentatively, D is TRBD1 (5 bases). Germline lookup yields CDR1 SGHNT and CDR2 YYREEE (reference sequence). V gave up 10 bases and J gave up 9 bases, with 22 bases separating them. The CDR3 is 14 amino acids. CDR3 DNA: TGTGCCGCCGCACCAGGGCAGATCAGCTGGGAGCTGTTTTTT. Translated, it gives CAAAPGQISWELFF.

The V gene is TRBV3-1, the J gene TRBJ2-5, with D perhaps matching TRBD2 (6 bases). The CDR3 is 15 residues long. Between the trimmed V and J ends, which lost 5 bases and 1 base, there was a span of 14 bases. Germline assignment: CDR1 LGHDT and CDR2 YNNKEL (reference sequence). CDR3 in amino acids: CASSYLSGLQETQYF. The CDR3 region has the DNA TGTGCCAGCAGCTACTTATCGGGACTCCAAGAGACCCAGTACTTC.

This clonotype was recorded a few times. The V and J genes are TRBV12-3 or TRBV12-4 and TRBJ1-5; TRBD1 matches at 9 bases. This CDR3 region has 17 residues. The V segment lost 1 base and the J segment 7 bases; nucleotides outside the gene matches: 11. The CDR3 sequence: CASSLDTGTGRKQPQHF. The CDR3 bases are TGTGCCAGCAGTTTAGATACAGGGACAGGGAGGAAACAGCCCCAGCATTTT.

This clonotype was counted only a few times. CDR3 bases: TGTGCCAGCAGCGGGGGACTAGCGGGATTCAATGAGCAGTTCTTC. This encodes CASSGGLAGFNEQFF. V usage is TRBV5-6 and J usage is TRBJ2-1, with TRBD2 matching over 13 bases. The CDR3 is made up of 15 amino acids. The junction had 4 bases not matched to a gene; V was cut back by 4 bases and J by 6 bases. CDR1 is SGHDT and CDR2 is YYEEEE in the germline V gene. Combining the CDR3 with reference TRBV5-6 and TRBJ2-1 gives the whole variable domain DAGVTQSPTHLIKTRGQQVTLRCSPKSGHDTVSWYQQALGQGPQFIFQYYEEEERQRGNFPDRFSGHQFPNYSSELNVNALLLGDSALYLCASSGGLAGFNEQFFGPGTRLTVL.

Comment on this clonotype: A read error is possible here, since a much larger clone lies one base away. As DNA, the CDR3 is TGTGCCAGCAGCAGAACTACTAGCGTTGGGACCGGGGGGCTGTTTTTT. Translating gives CASSRTTSVGTGGLFF. The chain couples TRBV2 to TRBJ2-2, with 7 bases lining up with TRBD2. This CDR3 has 16 amino acids. CDR1 and CDR2 from the germline V gene are SNHLY and FYNNEI.

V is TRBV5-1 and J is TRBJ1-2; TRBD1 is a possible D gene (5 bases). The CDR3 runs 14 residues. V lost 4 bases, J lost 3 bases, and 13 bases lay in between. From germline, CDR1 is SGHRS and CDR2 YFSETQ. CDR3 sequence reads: CASSGEGRDYGYTF. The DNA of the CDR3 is TGCGCCAGCAGCGGGGAGGGACGCGACTATGGCTACACCTTC. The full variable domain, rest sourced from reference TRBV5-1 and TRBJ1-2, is KAGVTQTPRYLIKTRGQQVTLSCSPISGHRSVSWYQQTPGQGLQFLFEYFSETQRNKGNFPGRFSGRQFSNSRSEMNVSTLELGDSALYLCASSGEGRDYGYTFGSGTRLTVV.

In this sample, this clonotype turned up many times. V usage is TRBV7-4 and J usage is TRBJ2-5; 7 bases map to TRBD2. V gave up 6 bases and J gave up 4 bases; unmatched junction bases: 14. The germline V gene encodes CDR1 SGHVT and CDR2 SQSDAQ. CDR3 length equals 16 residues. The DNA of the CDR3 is TGTGCCAGCAGAACTCCGGGGCTAGCGGCGGGAGAGACCCAGTACTTC. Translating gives CASRTPGLAAGETQYF.

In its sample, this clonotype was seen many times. The CDR3 is CASSQGNSGNQPQHF. The CDR3 DNA follows: TGTGCCAGCAGCCAGGGGAACTCGGGCAATCAGCCCCAGCATTTT. The chain recombines TRBV3-1 with TRBJ1-5; D remains ambiguous. Trimming removed 3 bases at V and 2 bases at J, with 11 bases between. This CDR3 has 15 amino acids. CDR1 LGHDT and CDR2 YNNKEL come from the germline V gene (reference sequence).

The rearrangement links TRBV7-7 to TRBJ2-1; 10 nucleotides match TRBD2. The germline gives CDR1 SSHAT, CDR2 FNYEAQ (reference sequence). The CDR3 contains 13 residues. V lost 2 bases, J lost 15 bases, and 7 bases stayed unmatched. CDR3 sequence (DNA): TGTGCCAGCAGCTTAAAAGCGGGAGGGCCAGTGTTCTTC. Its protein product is CASSLKAGGPVFF. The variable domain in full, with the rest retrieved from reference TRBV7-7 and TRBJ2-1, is GAGVSQSPRYKVTKRGQDVTLRCDPISSHATLYWYQQALGQGPEFLTYFNYEAQPDKSGLPSDRFSAERPEGSISTLTIQRTEQRDSAMYRCASSLKAGGPVFFGPGTRLTVL.

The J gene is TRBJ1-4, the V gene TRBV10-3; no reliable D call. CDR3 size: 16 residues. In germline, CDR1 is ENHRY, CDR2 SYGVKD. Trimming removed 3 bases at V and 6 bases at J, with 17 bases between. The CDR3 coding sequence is TGTGCCATCAGTGAAAACGTTGGGGAGTTTTATGAAAAACTGTTTTTT. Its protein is CAISENVGEFYEKLFF.

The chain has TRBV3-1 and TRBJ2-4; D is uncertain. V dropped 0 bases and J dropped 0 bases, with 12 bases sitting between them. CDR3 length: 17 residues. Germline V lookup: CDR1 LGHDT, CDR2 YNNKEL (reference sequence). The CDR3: CASSQDREGTAKNIQYF. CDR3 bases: TGTGCCAGCAGCCAAGACCGTGAAGGCACAGCCAAAAACATTCAGTACTTC. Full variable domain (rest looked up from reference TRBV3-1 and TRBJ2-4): DTAVSQTPKYLVTQMGNDKSIKCEQNLGHDTMYWYKQDSKKFLKIMFSYNNKELIINETVPNRFSPKSPDKAHLNLHINSLELGDSAVYFCASSQDREGTAKNIQYFGAGTRLSVL.

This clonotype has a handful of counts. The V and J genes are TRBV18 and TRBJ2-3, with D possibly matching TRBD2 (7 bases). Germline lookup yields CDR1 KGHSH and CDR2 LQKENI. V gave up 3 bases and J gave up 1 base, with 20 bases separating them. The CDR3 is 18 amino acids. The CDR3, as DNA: TGTGCCAGCTCACCCCGTGGGGGGGCCAATAGAGGCACAGATACGCAGTATTTT. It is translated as CASSPRGGANRGTDTQYF.

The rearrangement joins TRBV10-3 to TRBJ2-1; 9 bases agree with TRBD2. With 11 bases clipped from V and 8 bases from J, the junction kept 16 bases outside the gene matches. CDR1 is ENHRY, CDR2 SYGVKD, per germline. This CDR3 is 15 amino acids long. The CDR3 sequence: CASREGALIGDEQFF. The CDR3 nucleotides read TGTGCCTCGCGGGAGGGGGCGCTAATTGGGGATGAGCAGTTCTTC.

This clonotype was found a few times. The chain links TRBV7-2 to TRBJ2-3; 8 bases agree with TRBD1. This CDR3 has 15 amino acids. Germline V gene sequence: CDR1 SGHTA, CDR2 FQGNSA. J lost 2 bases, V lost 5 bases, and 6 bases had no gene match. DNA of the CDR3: TGTGCCAGCAGCCCGACAGGGGAGAACACAGATACGCAGTATTTT. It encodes CASSPTGENTDTQYF.

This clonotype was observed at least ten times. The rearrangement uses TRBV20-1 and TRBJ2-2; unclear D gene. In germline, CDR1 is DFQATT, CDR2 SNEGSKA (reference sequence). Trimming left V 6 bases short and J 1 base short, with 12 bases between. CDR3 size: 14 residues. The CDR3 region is CSATRLQNTGELFF. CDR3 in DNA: TGCAGTGCCACTCGACTCCAGAACACCGGGGAGCTGTTTTTT.

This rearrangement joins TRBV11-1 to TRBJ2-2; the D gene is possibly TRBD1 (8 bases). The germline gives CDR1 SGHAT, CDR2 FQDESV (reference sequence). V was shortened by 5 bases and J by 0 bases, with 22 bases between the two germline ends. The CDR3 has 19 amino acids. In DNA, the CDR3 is TGTGCCAGCAGCCCTCGGACAGGGAAGAGCGGGGCGAACACCGGGGAGCTGTTTTTT. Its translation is CASSPRTGKSGANTGELFF.

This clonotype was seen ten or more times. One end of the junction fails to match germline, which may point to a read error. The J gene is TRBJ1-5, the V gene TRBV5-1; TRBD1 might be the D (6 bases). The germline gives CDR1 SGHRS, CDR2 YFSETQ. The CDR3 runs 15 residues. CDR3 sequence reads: CASSLAGASNQPQHF. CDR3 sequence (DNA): TGTGCCAGCAGTTTAGCGGGGGCAAGCAATCAGCCCCAGCATTTT. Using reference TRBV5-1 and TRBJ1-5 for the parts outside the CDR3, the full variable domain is KAGVTQTPRYLIKTRGQQVTLSCSPISGHRSVSWYQQTPGQGLQFLFEYFSETQRNKGNFPGRFSGRQFSNSRSEMNVSTLELGDSALYLCASSLAGASNQPQHFGDGTRLSIL.

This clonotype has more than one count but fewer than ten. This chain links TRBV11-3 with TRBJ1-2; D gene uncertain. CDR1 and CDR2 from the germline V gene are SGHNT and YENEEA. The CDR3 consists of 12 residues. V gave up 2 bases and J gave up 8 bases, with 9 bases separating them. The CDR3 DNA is TGTGCCAGCAGCTTATATCCATCGGGCTACACCTTC. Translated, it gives CASSLYPSGYTF.

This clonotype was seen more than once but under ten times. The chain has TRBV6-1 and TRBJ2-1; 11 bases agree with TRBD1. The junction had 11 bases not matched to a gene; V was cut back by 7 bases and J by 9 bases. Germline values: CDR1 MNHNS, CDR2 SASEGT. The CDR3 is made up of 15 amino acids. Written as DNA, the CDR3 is TGTGCCAGCACCCAGGACAGGGGGCCTATCGTTGAGCAGTTCTTC. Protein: CASTQDRGPIVEQFF.

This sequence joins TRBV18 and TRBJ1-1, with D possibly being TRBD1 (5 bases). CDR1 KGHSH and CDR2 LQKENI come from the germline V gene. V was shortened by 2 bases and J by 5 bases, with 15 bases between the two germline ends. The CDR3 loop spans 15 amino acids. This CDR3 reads CASSPGEARGTEAFF. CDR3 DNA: TGTGCCAGCTCACCAGGAGAGGCCCGGGGGACTGAAGCTTTCTTT.

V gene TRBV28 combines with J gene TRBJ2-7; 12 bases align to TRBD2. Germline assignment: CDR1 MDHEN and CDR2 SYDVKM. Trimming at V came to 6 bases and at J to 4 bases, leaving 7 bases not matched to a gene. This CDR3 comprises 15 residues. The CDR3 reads CASRRGTSGFYEQYV. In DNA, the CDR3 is TGTGCCAGCAGGCGGGGGACTAGCGGGTTTTACGAGCAGTACGTC.

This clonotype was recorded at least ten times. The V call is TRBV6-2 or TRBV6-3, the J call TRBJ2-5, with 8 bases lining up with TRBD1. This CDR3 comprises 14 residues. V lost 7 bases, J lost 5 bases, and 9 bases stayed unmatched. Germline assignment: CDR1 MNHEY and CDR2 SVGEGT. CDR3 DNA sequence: TGTGCCAGCACCTACAGACAGGGGCTCGAGACCCAGTACTTC. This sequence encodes CASTYRQGLETQYF.

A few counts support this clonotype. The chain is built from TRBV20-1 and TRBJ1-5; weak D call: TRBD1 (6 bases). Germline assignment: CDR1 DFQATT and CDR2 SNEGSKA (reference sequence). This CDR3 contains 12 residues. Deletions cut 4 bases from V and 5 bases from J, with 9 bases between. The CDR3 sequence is CSATSGDQPQHF. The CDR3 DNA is TGCAGTGCTACATCAGGGGATCAGCCCCAGCATTTT.

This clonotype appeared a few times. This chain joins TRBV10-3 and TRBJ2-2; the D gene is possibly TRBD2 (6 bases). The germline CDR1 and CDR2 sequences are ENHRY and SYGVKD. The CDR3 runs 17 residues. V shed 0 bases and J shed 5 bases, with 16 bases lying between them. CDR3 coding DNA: TGTGCCATCAGTGAGTCGAGTCTAGCGTCGTTAACCGGGGAGCTGTTTTTT. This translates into CAISESSLASLTGELFF.

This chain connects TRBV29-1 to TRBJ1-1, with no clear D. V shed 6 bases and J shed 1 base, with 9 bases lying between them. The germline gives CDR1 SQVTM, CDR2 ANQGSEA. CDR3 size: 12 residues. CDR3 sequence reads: CSVSTGNTEAFF. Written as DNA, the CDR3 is TGCAGCGTATCGACGGGGAACACTGAAGCTTTCTTT.

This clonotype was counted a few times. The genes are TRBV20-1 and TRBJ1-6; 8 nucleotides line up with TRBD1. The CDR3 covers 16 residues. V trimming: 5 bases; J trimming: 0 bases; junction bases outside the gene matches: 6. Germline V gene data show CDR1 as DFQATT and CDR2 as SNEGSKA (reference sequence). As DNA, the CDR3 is TGCAGTGCTCTGGACAGGGCGAGCTCCTATAATTCACCCCTCCACTTT. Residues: CSALDRASSYNSPLHF.